The rows below give T cell receptor beta chains drawn from one sample of a study of OX40 agonist ivuxolimab in advanced cancers. Using immunoSEQ multiplex PCR, the repertoire was profiled, and TCRdb retains in-frame clones only, with some absent. The sample yields 40,000 to 45,000 clones, roughly 84% seen once. Material: CD4+ or CD8+ T cells sorted from blood, obtained in a trial of the OX40 agonist ivuxolimab. The origin of the receptors is an adult with an advanced solid tumor such as melanoma, head and neck, liver or kidney cancer. Each CDR3 is given without its conserved first and last residue. Only part of the rows carry a size: once, few, many, or a class if the clone is expanded.

abundance | v_gene | CDR3aa
few | TRBV5-1 | ASSFPKPGQGDTDTQY
NA | TRBV19 | ASSVGSRYIQY
NA | TRBV28 | ASSGQILSGNTIY
NA | TRBV6-5 | ASSDGEAF
once | TRBV5-4 | ASSLEGNPGANVLT
NA | TRBV15 | ATSREVHEQY
NA | TRBV28 | ASSLQGARPF
NA | TRBV5-1 | ASSLPGTLTEAF
NA | TRBV10-3 | AIKIKTGENEQY
NA | TRBV23-1 | ASSQSCFEAPGGNEQF
once | TRBV11-2 | ASSPPFGGWRY
NA | TRBV5-1 | ASSLATGPKNIQY
NA | TRBV4-2 | ASSEQGPSETQY
NA | TRBV27 | ASSLNRRNTGELF
NA | TRBV25-1 | ASSETAYSGANVLT
NA | TRBV6-5 | ASSRMTETF
NA | TRBV15 | ATSRDPSGNTIY
NA | TRBV12-5 | ASGSGLAGRDEQF
NA | TRBV11-2 | ASSMTTGGVGKNIQY
NA | TRBV28 | ASSLKRVGVFGQPQH
NA | TRBV6-5 | AASRDGSSYNEQF
NA | TRBV11-3 | ASSDRGRPYNEQF
NA | TRBV10-3 | AITRDSSTDTQY
NA | TRBV6-6 | ASGRTSGPTEQY
NA | TRBV28 | ASSPGTAGFGEQY
NA | TRBV29-1 | SVDSGRTYNEQF
NA | TRBV6-4 | ASSPQGSSTEAF
NA | TRBV30 | AWSVFRGAGANVLT
NA | TRBV30 | AWSPTQNTEAF
NA | TRBV28 | ASSPGTAFMNTEAF
NA | TRBV6-7 | ASSGTSGSQY
NA | TRBV28 | ASSPQGQGPHEQY
NA | TRBV28 | ASSSASGPNEQF
NA | TRBV5-8 | ASSSRAGRHQETQY
NA | TRBV6-6 | ASSRRTGGKNYGYT
NA | TRBV18 | ASSPGAENNEQF
NA | TRBV28 | ASRTLNGITNIQY
large | TRBV4-1 | ASSHFLTSGNANEQF
NA | TRBV18 | ASSPARDRDTEAF
NA | TRBV4-2 | ASSLTSYEQY
NA | TRBV28 | ASRKGSQFSYEQY
NA | TRBV2 | ASSDGRTGNTIY
NA | TRBV11-3 | ASSLSRGANEQF
NA | TRBV7-3 | ASSFTTGSNEQF
NA | TRBV2 | ASSILQGAQPQH
NA | TRBV29-1 | SVRGQPNTEAF
NA | TRBV10-3 | AIARTSGDEQF
NA | TRBV2 | ASSDWGQPNTEAF
NA | TRBV5-1 | ASSPVPNNEKLF
NA | TRBV2 | ASTAGTGNSWNEQF
NA | TRBV7-9 | ASSGGQINYEQY
NA | TRBV25-1 | ASSVAAGFVREQY